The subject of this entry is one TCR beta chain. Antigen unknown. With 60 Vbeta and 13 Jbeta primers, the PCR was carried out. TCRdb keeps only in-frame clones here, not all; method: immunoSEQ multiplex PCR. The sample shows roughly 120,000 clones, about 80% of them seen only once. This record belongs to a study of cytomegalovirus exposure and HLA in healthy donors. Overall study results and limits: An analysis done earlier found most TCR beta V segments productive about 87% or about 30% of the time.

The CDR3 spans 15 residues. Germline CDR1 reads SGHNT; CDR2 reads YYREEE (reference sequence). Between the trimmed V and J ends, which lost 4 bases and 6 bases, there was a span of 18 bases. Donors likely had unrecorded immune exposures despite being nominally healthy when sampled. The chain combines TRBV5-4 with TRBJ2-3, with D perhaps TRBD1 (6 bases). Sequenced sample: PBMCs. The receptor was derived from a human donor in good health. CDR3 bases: TGTGCCAGCAGCGTGTTGCGAGAGACAGGCGATACGCAGTATTTT. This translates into CASSVLRETGDTQYF.